This T cell receptor (beta chain) was recovered during a study of T cells expressing NK-cell markers. On the study more broadly: HCMV seropositivity marked seven of the eight sequenced donors; one was seronegative.

cDNA encoding TCR beta was synthesized via 5'RACE template switching incorporating UMIs. From its re-call of the 5' RACE reads, TCRdb lists each CDR3 protein once, without DNA. In total, the table holds roughly 380,000 distinct CDR3 sequences. The CDR3 spans 13 residues. Germline V gene lookup returns CDR1 LGHNT and CDR2 FRNRAP. The chain carries TRBV12-5 and TRBJ1-1. The sequence derives from a man between 18 and 69 years old in good health. The sample was blood T cells: a sorted CD56 or NKG2C T cell subset, CD4+ or CD8+ T cells, or bulk PBMC T cells (not recorded which). CDR3 in amino acids: CASGLQGNTEAFF.